This T cell receptor (beta chain) comes out of a study of blood T cell repertoires in COVID-19. At the level of the study: Acute-phase and convalescent COVID-19 samples originated in the United States, Italy and Spain. Sources were T cells, B-cell-depleted T cells, or PBMCs; the material itself was cDNA or gDNA.

The data were produced by immunoSEQ multiplex PCR, yet TCRdb's version contains in-frame clones alone and is incomplete. The sample records about 210,000 clones, about four fifths being singletons. The CDR3 extends over 17 amino acids. With V trimmed by 4 bases and J by 1 base, 10 bases remained unmatched. The germline V gene encodes CDR1 MNHEY and CDR2 SMNVEV (reference sequence). This TCR derives from a woman aged 45-60 years with acute or convalescent COVID-19. Sequenced: peripheral blood. The rearrangement joins TRBV27 to TRBJ1-3, with 7 positions matching TRBD1. The CDR3, as DNA: TGTGCCAGCAGTTCCCTAGACTCGACAGGGTCTGGAAACACCATATATTTT. Translation: CASSSLDSTGSGNTIYF.